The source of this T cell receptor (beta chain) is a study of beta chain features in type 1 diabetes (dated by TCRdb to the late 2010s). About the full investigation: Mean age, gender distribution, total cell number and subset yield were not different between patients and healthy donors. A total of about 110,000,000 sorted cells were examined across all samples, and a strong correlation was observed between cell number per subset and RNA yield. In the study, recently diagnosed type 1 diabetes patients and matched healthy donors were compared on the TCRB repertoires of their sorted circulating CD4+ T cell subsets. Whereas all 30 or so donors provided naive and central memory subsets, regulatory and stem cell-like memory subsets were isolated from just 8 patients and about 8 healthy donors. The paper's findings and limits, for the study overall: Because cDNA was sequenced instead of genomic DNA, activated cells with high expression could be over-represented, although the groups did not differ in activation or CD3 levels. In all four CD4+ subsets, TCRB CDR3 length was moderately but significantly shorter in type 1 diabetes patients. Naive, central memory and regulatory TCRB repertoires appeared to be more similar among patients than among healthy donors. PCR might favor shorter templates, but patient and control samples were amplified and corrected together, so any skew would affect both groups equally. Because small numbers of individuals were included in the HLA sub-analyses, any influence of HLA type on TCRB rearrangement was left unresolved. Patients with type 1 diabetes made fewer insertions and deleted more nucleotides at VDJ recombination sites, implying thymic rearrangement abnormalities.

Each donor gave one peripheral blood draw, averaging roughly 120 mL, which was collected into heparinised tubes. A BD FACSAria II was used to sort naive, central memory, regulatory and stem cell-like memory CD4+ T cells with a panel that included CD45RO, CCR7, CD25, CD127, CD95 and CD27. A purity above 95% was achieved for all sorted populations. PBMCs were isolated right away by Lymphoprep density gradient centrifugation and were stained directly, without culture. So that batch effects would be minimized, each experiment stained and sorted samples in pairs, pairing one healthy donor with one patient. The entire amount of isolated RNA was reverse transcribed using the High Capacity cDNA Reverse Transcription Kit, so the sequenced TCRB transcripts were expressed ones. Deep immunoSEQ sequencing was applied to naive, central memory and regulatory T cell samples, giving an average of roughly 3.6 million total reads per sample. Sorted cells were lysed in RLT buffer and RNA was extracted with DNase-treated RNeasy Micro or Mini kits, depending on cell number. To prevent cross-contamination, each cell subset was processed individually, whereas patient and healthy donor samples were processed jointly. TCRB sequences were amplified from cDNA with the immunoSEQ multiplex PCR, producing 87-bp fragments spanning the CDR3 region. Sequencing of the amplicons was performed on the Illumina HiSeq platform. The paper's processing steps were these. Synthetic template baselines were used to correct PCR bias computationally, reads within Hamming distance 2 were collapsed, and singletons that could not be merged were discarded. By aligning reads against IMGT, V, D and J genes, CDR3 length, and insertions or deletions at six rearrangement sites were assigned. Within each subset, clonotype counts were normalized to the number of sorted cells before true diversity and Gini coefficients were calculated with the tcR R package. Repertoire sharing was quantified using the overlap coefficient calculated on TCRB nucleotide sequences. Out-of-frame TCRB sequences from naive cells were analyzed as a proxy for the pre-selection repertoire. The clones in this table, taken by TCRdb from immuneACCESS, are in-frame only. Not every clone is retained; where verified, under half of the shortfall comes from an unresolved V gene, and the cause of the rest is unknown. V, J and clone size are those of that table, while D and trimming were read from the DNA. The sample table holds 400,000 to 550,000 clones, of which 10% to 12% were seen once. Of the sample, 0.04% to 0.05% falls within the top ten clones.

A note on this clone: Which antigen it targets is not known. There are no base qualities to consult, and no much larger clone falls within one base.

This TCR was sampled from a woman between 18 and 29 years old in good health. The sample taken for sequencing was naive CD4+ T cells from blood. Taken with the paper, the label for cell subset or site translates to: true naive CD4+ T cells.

Here the CDR3 is given as CASSFPPGQGGYEQYV. The DNA is TGTGCCAGCAGCTTCCCACCGGGACAGGGAGGCTACGAGCAGTACGTC. Here the chain combines TRBV9 and TRBJ2-7; 9 middle bases align to TRBD1. The germline V gene gives CDR1 as SGDLS and CDR2 as YYNGEE. Its CDR3 holds 16 amino acids, cysteine through valine. This entry keeps only the CDR3 DNA: 48 bases, framed from base 1. Trimming leaves V shorter by 4 bases and J shorter by 3 bases, with the junction holding 11 bases beyond the gene matches.